This paragraph reports one TCR beta chain. The sample is drawn from a study of blood T cell repertoires in COVID-19. Study details: T cells, B-cell-depleted T cells, or PBMCs supplied cDNA or gDNA.

Profiled with immunoSEQ multiplex PCR; TCRdb holds only in-frame clones, not every one. The data show around 180,000 clones, roughly 90% seen once. CDR3 length: 14 residues. Germline V gene data show CDR1 as SGHNT and CDR2 as YYREEE (reference sequence). The V segment lost 0 bases and the J segment 5 bases; nucleotides outside the gene matches: 2. This sequence joins TRBV5-4 and TRBJ1-2, with TRBD1 matching over 9 bases. The receptor was isolated from a man in his sixties with acute or convalescent COVID-19. The sample was peripheral blood. The CDR3, as DNA: TGTGCCAGCAGCTTGGAACAGGGGGCGTATGGCTACACCTTC. Protein: CASSLEQGAYGYTF.